The rows below give T cell receptor beta chains drawn from one sample of a study of T-cell reconstitution after alpha-beta-depleted transplantation in children. Via MiXCR, TCRdb re-called the PCR reads, giving one row per CDR3 protein. Among approximately 110,000 distinct CDR3 sequences listed, roughly 24% were seen once. The material sequenced was PBMCs, mostly from graft donor cells, taken 180 days after TCRalphabeta/CD19-depleted stem cell transplant. All receptors come from a male patient aged 2-9 years who had a stem cell transplant for chronic granulomatous disease, so the T cells may come from the graft donor. Both conserved end residues are part of each CDR3.

v_gene: TRBV28
CDR3aa: CASSSQGFESGANVLTF

v_gene: TRBV29-1
CDR3aa: CSVEGDPGAAVYTF

v_gene: TRBV11-2
CDR3aa: CASSYRQGGRWYNEQFF

v_gene: TRBV18
CDR3aa: CASSRLRGRGPMNTEAFF

v_gene: TRBV7-2
CDR3aa: CASSLGYGGSGYTF

v_gene: TRBV20-1
CDR3aa: CSAREREGYTGELFF

v_gene: TRBV15
CDR3aa: CATSRDRGSYQPQHF

v_gene: TRBV20-1
CDR3aa: CSAPDGLANEQFF

v_gene: TRBV10-3
CDR3aa: CAISEERYTGELFF

v_gene: TRBV20-1
CDR3aa: CSAEGQDTDTQYF

v_gene: TRBV5-8
CDR3aa: CASTDTSGRPSYEQYF

v_gene: TRBV2
CDR3aa: CASRERLLANEQFF

v_gene: TRBV18
CDR3aa: CASSRGTPNTGELFF

v_gene: TRBV19
CDR3aa: CASSIDREDTQYF

v_gene: TRBV5-6
CDR3aa: CASSLGGDPVTDTQYF

v_gene: TRBV12-5
CDR3aa: CASGPSGVTGELFF

v_gene: TRBV28
CDR3aa: CASMRGYQGLSNQPQHF

v_gene: TRBV4-1
CDR3aa: CASSQEPPRAGELFF

v_gene: TRBV9
CDR3aa: CASSAGLAGDEQYF

v_gene: TRBV19
CDR3aa: CASSKKTASLLDYGYTF

v_gene: TRBV29-1
CDR3aa: CSVRTGVGNTIYF

v_gene: TRBV7-2
CDR3aa: CASSQRLAGELFF

v_gene: TRBV7-2
CDR3aa: CASSKDRATETQYF

v_gene: TRBV20-1
CDR3aa: CSAIVRANYGYTF

v_gene: TRBV29-1
CDR3aa: CSVQGDSYEQYF

v_gene: TRBV5-1
CDR3aa: CASTPGDAGYNEQFF

v_gene: TRBV20-1
CDR3aa: CSARGELAKNIQYF